The rows below give T cell receptor beta chains drawn from one sample of a study of OX40 agonist ivuxolimab in advanced cancers. TCRdb's table, derived via immunoSEQ multiplex PCR, lists solely in-frame clones and lacks some. The sample lists some 26,000 clones, over 80% occurring once. This material consisted of CD4+ or CD8+ T cells sorted from blood, taken in a trial of the OX40 agonist ivuxolimab. The receptors were sampled from an adult with an advanced solid tumor such as melanoma, head and neck, liver or kidney cancer. Each CDR3 is given without its conserved first and last residue. Clone size is shown for a subset of rows, as once, few, many or a class of expanded clone.

v_call	j_call	clone_size	cdr3_aa
TRBV5-6	TRBJ1-3	NA	ASTAWSRTVSGNTIY
TRBV6-1	TRBJ1-5	NA	ASDQDYSNQPQH
TRBV19	TRBJ1-1	NA	ASSIGGNTEAF
TRBV6-5	TRBJ1-1	NA	ASSLTGTEAF
TRBV4-1	TRBJ2-3	NA	ASSQETPTDTQY
TRBV5-1	TRBJ2-5	NA	ASKGGETQY
TRBV19	TRBJ2-2	NA	ASSIVAGRNTGELF
TRBV5-6	TRBJ1-1	NA	ASSLAQGNTEAF
TRBV4-2	TRBJ1-1	NA	ASSQAGVPNTEAF
TRBV6-5	TRBJ2-3	NA	ASRLRLGRDTQY
TRBV7-8	TRBJ2-7	NA	ASSLSQGYTYEQY
TRBV6-1	TRBJ2-5	NA	ASSEQGGTRETQY
TRBV4-1	TRBJ2-1	NA	ASSPTSPPEQF
TRBV6-4	TRBJ2-1	few	ASSDSISGGADEQF
TRBV5-1	TRBJ2-7	NA	ASSLGTGTYEQY
TRBV6-1	TRBJ2-7	once	ASSTGTEDYEQY
TRBV7-9	TRBJ2-7	NA	ASSLVGQAYEQY
TRBV9	TRBJ1-2	NA	ASSETGSGYT
TRBV4-3	TRBJ1-2	NA	ASSQGDSNAYGYT
TRBV5-5	TRBJ2-3	NA	ASFHLGDTQY
TRBV30	TRBJ2-1	NA	AWSNQGTDEQF
TRBV5-6	TRBJ2-7	NA	ASSFSYEQY
TRBV7-7	TRBJ2-7	NA	ASSLATTAEQY
TRBV5-1	TRBJ2-7	once	ASSLEAASYEQY
TRBV5-5	TRBJ1-6	few	ASSSLVGSYNSPLH
TRBV27	TRBJ1-1	NA	ASSLAGTANTEAF
TRBV5-5	TRBJ1-1	NA	ASSYRGPNTEAF
TRBV6-4	TRBJ1-2	NA	ASRSHGYT
TRBV15	TRBJ2-7	NA	ATSQGSWPYEQY
TRBV4-1	TRBJ1-5	NA	ASSQVAYQPQH
TRBV7-3	TRBJ2-3	NA	ASSPSEAPRGVQY
TRBV7-9	TRBJ1-1	once	ASSYLPGGAEAF
TRBV27	TRBJ2-7	NA	ASSLSRGPGVHEQY
TRBV28	TRBJ1-1	few	ASRLFGRGEAF
TRBV6-5	TRBJ1-5	NA	ASSWGPGQPQH
TRBV5-1	TRBJ2-1	once	ASSGQRGGPDEQF
TRBV6-1	TRBJ1-2	once	ASSEAGARYPRGYT
TRBV28	TRBJ2-2	NA	ASSLSRVNTGELF
TRBV4-2	TRBJ1-4	NA	ASSQGDEKLF
TRBV7-8	TRBJ2-4	NA	ASSAGLGKNIQY
TRBV4-1	TRBJ2-5	NA	ASRGRGETQY
TRBV6-5	TRBJ1-2	NA	ASSYGQEYGYT
TRBV9	TRBJ1-5	NA	ASSVGARGDQPQH
TRBV5-6	TRBJ2-1	NA	ASSGGTGSNEQF
TRBV13	TRBJ1-1	NA	ASSEPDRNQEAF
TRBV5-1	TRBJ2-7	NA	ASSLGGFEQY
TRBV28	TRBJ2-5	NA	ASSPPRQGAGQETQY
TRBV7-9	TRBJ1-1	NA	ASSFRPRDRSLEDTEAF
TRBV30	TRBJ1-5	NA	AWSVRQYSNQPQH
TRBV29-1	TRBJ2-7	NA	SVEDPFYEQY
TRBV11-2	TRBJ2-3	NA	ASSFGGGTDTQY
TRBV23-1	TRBJ1-1	once	ASNPRTDVIVIAEAF